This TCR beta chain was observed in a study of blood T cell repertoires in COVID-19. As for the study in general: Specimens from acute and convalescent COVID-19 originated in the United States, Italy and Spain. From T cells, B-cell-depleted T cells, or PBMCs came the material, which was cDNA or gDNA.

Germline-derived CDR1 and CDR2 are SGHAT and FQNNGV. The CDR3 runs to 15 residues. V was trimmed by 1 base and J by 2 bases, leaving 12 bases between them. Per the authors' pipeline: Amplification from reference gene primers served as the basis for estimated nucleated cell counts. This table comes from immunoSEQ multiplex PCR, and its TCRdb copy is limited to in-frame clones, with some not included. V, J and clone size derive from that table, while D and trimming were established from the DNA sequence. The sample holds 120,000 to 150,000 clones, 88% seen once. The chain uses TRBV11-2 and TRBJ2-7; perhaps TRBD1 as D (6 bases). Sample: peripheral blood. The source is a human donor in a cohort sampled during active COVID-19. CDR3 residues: CASSLVFQGPYEQYF. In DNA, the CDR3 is TGTGCCAGCAGCTTAGTATTCCAGGGGCCCTACGAGCAGTACTTC.